This T cell receptor beta chain was captured by sequencing in a study of blood T cells in healthy people across ages. This clonotype has only a few counts. One end of the junction varies from germline; a read error may be responsible. Combining a sample-barcoded 5' primer with a J-beta primer mix, a second PCR ran for roughly 7 to 12 cycles. TCRdb itself ran the 5' RACE reads through MiXCR, one entry per CDR3 protein. The sample contains 600,000 to 900,000 distinct CDR3 sequences, 20% to 30% of which appear only once. Germline assignment: CDR1 SNHLY and CDR2 FYNNEI. The CDR3 runs to 12 residues. The same sample was also studied in work on T cells of mothers and their children. This second study notes: Healthy Caucasian mothers, a few in number, and their six children were the donors.

Sequenced input: blood. The TCR was taken from a boy between 10 and 17 years old in good health. The chain joins TRBV2 to TRBJ2-5; D may be TRBD2 (5 bases). The CDR3 is CAGRRRGETQYF. CDR3 bases: TGTGCCGGCAGAAGGAGAGGGGAGACCCAGTACTTC.